This entry lists 18 T cell receptor beta chains sequenced from one sample in a study of beta chain features in type 1 diabetes. Investigators reverse transcribed all isolated RNA, so they sequenced expressed TCRB transcripts. Using immunoSEQ multiplex PCR, the repertoire was profiled, and TCRdb retains in-frame clones only, with some absent. The sample shows some 160,000 clones, about 9.8% of them seen only once. Sequencing input: central memory CD4+ T cells from blood. Receptor source: a woman younger than 35 in good health.

This clone was found many times. The genes are TRBV6-6 and TRBJ2-5, with 11 bases identical to TRBD1. In germline, CDR1 is MNHNY, CDR2 SVGAGI (reference sequence). After removal of 7 bases from V and 5 bases from J, the junction contained 12 bases not matched to a gene. The CDR3 consists of 16 residues. Written as DNA, the CDR3 is TGTGCCAGCACTCTTAGGACAGGGGGCTTGCCTGAGACCCAGTACTTC. Translated: CASTLRTGGLPETQYF.

This clone was counted only a few times. The chain links TRBV30 to TRBJ2-4; 7 bases agree with TRBD1. This CDR3 is built from 16 residues. Germline-derived CDR1 and CDR2 are GTSNPN and SVGIG (reference sequence). Losses at the gene ends were 2 bases for V and 6 bases for J; bases not matched to a gene: 13. The CDR3 spells CAWSTSYRGRGNIQYF. The DNA for the CDR3 is TGTGCCTGGAGTACCTCATACAGGGGTAGGGGAAACATTCAGTACTTC.

This clone was seen only a few times. The chain employs TRBV30 and TRBJ2-1; TRBD2 is a possible D gene (6 bases). V was trimmed by 3 bases and J by 15 bases, leaving 9 bases between them. Germline CDR1 and CDR2: GTSNPN and SVGIG (reference sequence). This CDR3 comprises 9 residues. DNA of the CDR3: TGTGCCTGGAGCCCCGGGGGGTTCTTC. Amino acid sequence: CAWSPGGFF.

J is TRBJ1-5 and V is TRBV30, with D perhaps matching TRBD1 (5 bases). The germline V gene encodes CDR1 GTSNPN and CDR2 SVGIG (reference sequence). The CDR3 length is 15 residues. Trimming left V 2 bases short and J 7 bases short, with 18 bases between. CDR3 sequence: CAWSSGPPGGQPQHF. The CDR3 DNA reads as TGTGCCTGGAGTTCAGGGCCCCCCGGAGGGCAGCCCCAGCATTTT.

This clone was seen ten or more times. This sequence joins TRBV15 and TRBJ2-3; the D gene is possibly TRBD2 (6 bases). The CDR3 is 15 residues long. The V and J ends lost 4 bases and 2 bases respectively, with 13 bases between them. Germline assignment: CDR1 LNHNV and CDR2 YYDKDF (reference sequence). CDR3 DNA: TGTGCCACCAGCACCATGACTAGTCCCACAGATACGCAGTATTTT. Translated, it gives CATSTMTSPTDTQYF.

This clone occurred many times. The V call is TRBV14, the J call TRBJ2-7; no clear D. The CDR3 covers 13 residues. Germline CDR1 SGHDN, CDR2 FVKESK. The V end was cut by 4 bases, the J end by 2 bases, with 9 bases between. In DNA, the CDR3 is TGTGCCAGCAGCCTTGATCAGGCCTACGAGCAGTACTTC. As protein: CASSLDQAYEQYF. The full variable domain, rest sourced from reference TRBV14 and TRBJ2-7, is EAGVTQFPSHSVIEKGQTVTLRCDPISGHDNLYWYRRVMGKEIKFLLHFVKESKQDESGMPNNRFLAERTGGTYSTLKVQPAELEDSGVYFCASSLDQAYEQYFGPGTRLTVT.

This clone showed up just a few times. The chain couples TRBV5-1 to TRBJ1-1, with 7 bases fitting TRBD1. Unmatched junction bases numbered 3, after V lost 4 bases and J lost 3 bases. The CDR3 runs to 13 residues. Germline CDR1 reads SGHRS; CDR2 reads YFSETQ. This CDR3 is CASSGTGDTEAFF. Here the CDR3 DNA reads TGCGCCAGCAGCGGCACAGGGGACACTGAAGCTTTCTTT.

This sequence joins TRBV5-1 and TRBJ1-3; 7 nucleotides line up with TRBD1. The CDR3 length is 14 residues. The V and J ends lost 3 bases and 4 bases, in that order; junction bases with no gene match: 4. Germline values: CDR1 SGHRS, CDR2 YFSETQ. The CDR3 loop is CASSSTGRGNTIYF. As DNA, the CDR3 is TGCGCCAGCAGCTCGACAGGGAGAGGAAACACCATATATTTT.

The table lists this clone with a few counts. This chain uses TRBV30 with TRBJ2-7; TRBD2 agrees at 13 bases. V was clipped by 4 bases and J by 5 bases; unmatched bases: 2. The CDR3 totals 13 residues. Germline loops: CDR1 GTSNPN, CDR2 SVGIG (reference sequence). This CDR3 reads CAWKLAGGDEQYF. CDR3 DNA: TGTGCCTGGAAACTAGCGGGAGGGGACGAGCAGTACTTC.

This clone was observed a handful of times. V gene TRBV2 combines with J gene TRBJ2-7; no reliable D call. The CDR3 contains 12 residues. Trimming left V 5 bases short and J 3 bases short, with 8 bases between. Germline V gene lookup returns CDR1 SNHLY and CDR2 FYNNEI. The CDR3 loop reads CASSLDNYEQYF. CDR3 sequence (DNA): TGTGCCAGCAGTCTCGACAACTACGAGCAGTACTTC.

CDR3 region: CAWSGTGDGYTF. CDR3 in DNA: TGTGCCTGGTCCGGGACAGGGGATGGCTACACCTTC. The J gene is TRBJ1-2, the V gene TRBV30, with 10 bases identical to TRBD1. In germline, CDR1 is GTSNPN, CDR2 SVGIG (reference sequence). This CDR3 spans 12 amino acids. V shed 5 bases and J 6 bases; nucleotides not matched to a gene: 3.

The V gene is TRBV11-2, the J gene TRBJ1-2; a possible D gene is TRBD1 (5 bases). In germline, CDR1 is SGHAT, CDR2 FQNNGV. V gave up 6 bases and J gave up 7 bases, with 12 bases separating them. The CDR3 consists of 12 residues. CDR3 DNA sequence: TGTGCCAGCAGAGGACAAGAGTCTGGCTACACCTTC. Encoded protein: CASRGQESGYTF.

This chain uses TRBV5-6 with TRBJ2-5; 9 nucleotides line up with TRBD1. The length of the CDR3 is 14 residues. Germline CDR1 is SGHDT and CDR2 is YYEEEE. V gave up 3 bases and J gave up 4 bases; unmatched junction bases: 4. This chain's CDR3 is CASSSPGQGETQYF. The CDR3 DNA is TGTGCCAGCAGCTCCCCGGGACAGGGAGAGACCCAGTACTTC.

The genes are TRBV7-2 and TRBJ2-7, with D tentatively TRBD1 (6 bases). CDR1 and CDR2 from the germline V gene are SGHTA and FQGNSA. This CDR3 is built from 15 residues. Trimming removed 4 bases from V and 2 bases from J, with 15 bases in between. The CDR3 nucleotides are TGTGCCAGCAGCTCCTCAGGGGTTTCAACCTACGAGCAGTACTTC. Protein: CASSSSGVSTYEQYF.

The chain joins TRBV30 to TRBJ1-2, with TRBD1 as a possible D gene (6 bases). In germline, CDR1 is GTSNPN, CDR2 SVGIG (reference sequence). Trimming removed 3 bases from V and 4 bases from J, with 12 bases in between. The CDR3 consists of 13 residues. In DNA form, the CDR3 reads TGTGCCTGGAGGCAGGACAGCTCCTATGGCTACACCTTC. Protein product: CAWRQDSSYGYTF. The variable domain in full, with the rest retrieved from reference TRBV30 and TRBJ1-2, is SQTIHQWPATLVQPVGSPLSLECTVEGTSNPNLYWYRQAAGRGLQLLFYSVGIGQISSEVPQNLSASRPQDRQFILSSKKLLLSDSGFYLCAWRQDSSYGYTFGSGTRLTVV.

This clone has just a few counts. The genes are TRBV30 and TRBJ2-7; perhaps TRBD2 as D (6 bases). Germline CDR1 and CDR2: GTSNPN and SVGIG (reference sequence). This CDR3 has 14 amino acids. Trimming stripped 1 base from V and 5 bases from J, with 15 bases between. CDR3 sequence: CAWSDLTGVDEQYF. CDR3 sequence (DNA): TGTGCCTGGAGTGACCTGACGGGGGTCGACGAGCAGTACTTC.

The gene calls are TRBV5-5 and TRBJ2-2, with 9 bases fitting TRBD1. The germline CDR1 and CDR2 sequences are SGHKS and YYEKEE (reference sequence). J gave up 4 bases and V 2 bases, and 3 bases lay outside the gene matches. The CDR3 has 15 amino acids. The CDR3 loop reads CASSLQGAPTGELFF. CDR3 DNA sequence: TGTGCCAGCAGCTTACAGGGGGCGCCCACCGGGGAGCTGTTTTTT.

There are a few counts of this clone. The chain combines TRBV7-3 with TRBJ2-7, with D tentatively TRBD1 (5 bases). V lost 6 bases and J lost 5, with 11 bases in between. The length of the CDR3 is 12 residues. The germline V gene encodes CDR1 SGHTA and CDR2 FQGTGA. The CDR3 sequence: CASSDSGDEQYF. In nucleotides, the CDR3 is TGTGCCAGCAGTGACAGTGGGGACGAGCAGTACTTC.